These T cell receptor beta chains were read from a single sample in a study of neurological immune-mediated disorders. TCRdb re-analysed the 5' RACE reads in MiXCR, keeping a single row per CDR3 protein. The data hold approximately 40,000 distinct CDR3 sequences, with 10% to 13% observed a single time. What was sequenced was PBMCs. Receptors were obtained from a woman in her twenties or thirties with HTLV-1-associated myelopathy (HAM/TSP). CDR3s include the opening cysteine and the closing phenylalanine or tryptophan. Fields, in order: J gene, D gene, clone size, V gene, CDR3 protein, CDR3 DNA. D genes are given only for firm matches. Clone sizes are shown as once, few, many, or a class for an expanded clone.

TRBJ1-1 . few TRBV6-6 CASSKSDSNTEAFF TGTGCCAGCAGCAAATCGGACAGCAACACTGAAGCTTTCTTT
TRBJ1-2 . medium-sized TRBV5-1 CASSLAPPNYGYTF TGCGCCAGCAGCTTGGCCCCACCTAACTATGGCTACACCTTC
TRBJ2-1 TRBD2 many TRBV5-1 CASSLPLAGRYNEQFF TGCGCCAGCAGCCTCCCCTTAGCGGGGAGATACAATGAGCAGTTCTTC
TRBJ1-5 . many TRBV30 CAWSAGGNQPQHF TGTGCCTGGAGTGCGGGGGGAAATCAGCCCCAGCATTTT
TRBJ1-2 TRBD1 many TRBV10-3 CAISESRQGFGYTF TGTGCCATCAGTGAGTCGAGACAGGGATTTGGCTACACCTTC
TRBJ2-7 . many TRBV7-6 CASSLGSPGYEQYF TGTGCCAGCAGCTTAGGGTCCCCGGGCTACGAGCAGTACTTC
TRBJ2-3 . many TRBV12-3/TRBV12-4 CASSLARGLLTDTQYF TGTGCCAGCAGTTTAGCAAGGGGACTCCTCACAGATACGCAGTATTTT
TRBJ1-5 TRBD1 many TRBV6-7 CASSCRTGGSNQPQHF TGTGCCAGCAGTTGTCGGACAGGGGGTTCAAATCAGCCCCAGCATTTT
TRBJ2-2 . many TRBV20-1 CSAKDVNTGELFF TGCAGTGCTAAGGATGTGAACACCGGGGAGCTGTTTTTT
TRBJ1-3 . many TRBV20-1 CSARDSWSGNTIYF TGCAGTGCTAGAGATTCGTGGTCTGGAAACACCATATATTTT
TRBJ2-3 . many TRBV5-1 CASSLIVGADTQYF TGCGCCAGCAGCTTGATTGTGGGGGCGGATACGCAGTATTTT
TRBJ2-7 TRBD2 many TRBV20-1 CSGTLAGGPYEQYF TGCAGTGGGACTTTAGCGGGGGGTCCCTACGAGCAGTACTTC
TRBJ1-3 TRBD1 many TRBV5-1 CASSRDRGIGNTIYF TGCGCCAGCAGCCGGGACAGGGGTATTGGAAACACCATATATTTT
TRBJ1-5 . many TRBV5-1 CASSLNPGTNQPQHF TGCGCCAGCAGCTTGAATCCTGGGACGAATCAGCCCCAGCATTTT
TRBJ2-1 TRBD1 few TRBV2 CASRPTGIDSYNEQFF TGTGCCAGCAGACCGACAGGGATTGACTCCTACAATGAGCAGTTCTTC
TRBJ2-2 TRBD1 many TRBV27 CASRRDRGLIGELFF TGTGCCAGCAGGCGGGACAGGGGTTTAATCGGGGAGCTGTTTTTT
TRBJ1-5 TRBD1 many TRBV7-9 CASSLGSQGAQHF TGTGCCAGCAGCTTGGGGAGTCAGGGGGCCCAGCATTTT
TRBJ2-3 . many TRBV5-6 CASSEGTTDTQYF TGTGCCAGCAGCGAAGGGACCACAGATACGCAGTATTTT
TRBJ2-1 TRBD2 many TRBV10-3 CAISEFLAGVSNEQFF TGTGCCATCAGTGAGTTTCTAGCGGGGGTTAGCAATGAGCAGTTCTTC